This is a list of T cell receptor beta chains from one sample in a study of post-analysis software for immune sequencing data. TCRdb reanalysed the PCR reads using MiXCR and keeps one entry per CDR3 protein. Found here are roughly 400,000 distinct CDR3 sequences, 35% to 45% of them singletons; the top ten hold less than 8%. Sequencing used blood. These TCRs come from a girl aged 2 to 9 with multiple sclerosis. Each CDR3 is given with its conserved first and last residue.

CDR3: CASSFHGGRANVLTF; J: TRBJ2-6; V: TRBV6-6
CDR3: CASSPGLAGGQNIQYF; J: .; V: TRBV7-3
CDR3: CAISESGGGVYGYTF; J: TRBJ1-2; V: TRBV10-3
CDR3: CSARDGPVNYGYTF; J: TRBJ1-2; V: TRBV20-1
CDR3: CASRSTSGSLHEQYF; J: TRBJ2-5; V: TRBV7-9
CDR3: CSVPTSYGLMTDTQYF; J: TRBJ2-3; V: TRBV20-1
CDR3: CASSQYTRGFDTQYF; J: TRBJ2-3; V: TRBV7-3
CDR3: CASSSGAYEQYF; J: TRBJ2-7; V: TRBV7-9
CDR3: CASSLDFAPDTQYF; J: TRBJ2-3; V: TRBV7-9
CDR3: CASSPQQVTYEQYF; J: TRBJ2-7; V: TRBV7-2
CDR3: CSVVWDRETEAFF; J: TRBJ1-1; V: TRBV29-1
CDR3: CASSQDLGGDEQFF; J: TRBJ2-1; V: TRBV3-1
CDR3: CSARAGVPYEQYF; J: TRBJ2-7; V: TRBV20-1
CDR3: CASSQRDRDTEAFF; J: TRBJ1-1; V: TRBV3-1
CDR3: CASSQGRIAGEQYF; J: TRBJ2-7; V: TRBV4-1
CDR3: CSAREVGVGKETQYF; J: TRBJ2-5; V: TRBV20-1
CDR3: CASRPTSGPQETQYF; J: TRBJ2-5; V: TRBV7-9
CDR3: CSVMDRGQYEQYF; J: TRBJ2-7; V: TRBV29-1
CDR3: CASRKEIQETQYF; J: TRBJ2-5; V: TRBV2
CDR3: CATSRQPRVQYF; J: TRBJ2-7; V: TRBV15
CDR3: CASSASGTSRDEQFF; J: TRBJ2-1; V: TRBV9
CDR3: CSAGDTTPGELFF; J: TRBJ2-2; V: TRBV20-1
CDR3: CSAIRTWNNEQFF; J: TRBJ2-1; V: TRBV20-1
CDR3: CASSGGQGTDTQYF; J: TRBJ2-3; V: TRBV6-1
CDR3: CASSNYGTANYGYTF; J: TRBJ1-2; V: TRBV9